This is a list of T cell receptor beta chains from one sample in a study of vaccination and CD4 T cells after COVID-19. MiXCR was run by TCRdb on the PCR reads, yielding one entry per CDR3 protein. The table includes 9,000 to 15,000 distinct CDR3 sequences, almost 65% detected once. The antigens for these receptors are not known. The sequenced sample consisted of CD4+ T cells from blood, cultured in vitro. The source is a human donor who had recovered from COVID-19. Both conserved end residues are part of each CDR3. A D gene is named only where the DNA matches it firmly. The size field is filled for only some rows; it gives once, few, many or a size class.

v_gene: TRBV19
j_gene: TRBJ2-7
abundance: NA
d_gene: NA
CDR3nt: TGTGCCAGTAGTATAGCCCAATCCTACGAGCAGTACTTC
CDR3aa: CASSIAQSYEQYF

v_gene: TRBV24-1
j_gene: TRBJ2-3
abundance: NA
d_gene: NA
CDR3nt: TGTGCCACCAGTGATTGGCCAGATACGCAGTATTTT
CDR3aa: CATSDWPDTQYF

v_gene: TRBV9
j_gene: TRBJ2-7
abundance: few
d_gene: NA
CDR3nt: TGTGCCAGCAGCGTCGGACGCTGGGGCGAGCAGTACTTC
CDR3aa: CASSVGRWGEQYF

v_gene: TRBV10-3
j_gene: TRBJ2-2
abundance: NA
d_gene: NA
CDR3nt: TGTGCCATCAATCGGACCATCTACACCGGGGAGCTGTTTTTT
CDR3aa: CAINRTIYTGELFF

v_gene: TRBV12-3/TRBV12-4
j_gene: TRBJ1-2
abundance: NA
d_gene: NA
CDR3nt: TGTGCCAGCAGTGATTATAGTGGCTATGGCTACACCTTC
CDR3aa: CASSDYSGYGYTF

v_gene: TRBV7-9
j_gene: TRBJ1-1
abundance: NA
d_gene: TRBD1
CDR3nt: TGTGCCAGCAGCTCACGCACAGGGGGGAACACTGAAGCTTTCTTT
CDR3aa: CASSSRTGGNTEAFF

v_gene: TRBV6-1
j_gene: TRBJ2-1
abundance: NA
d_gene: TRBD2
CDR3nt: TGTGCCAGCTGCCTAGCGGGTCTTAATGAGCAGTTCTTC
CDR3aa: CASCLAGLNEQFF

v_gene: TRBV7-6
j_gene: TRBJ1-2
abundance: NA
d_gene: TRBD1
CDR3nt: TGTGCCAGCAGCTTAGCGGAGGGGGCGGACTATGGCTACACCTTC
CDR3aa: CASSLAEGADYGYTF

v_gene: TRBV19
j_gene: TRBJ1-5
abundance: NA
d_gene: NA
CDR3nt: TGTGCCAGTAGGGAGGGGCCAATAAGTCAGCCCCAGCATTTT
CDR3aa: CASREGPISQPQHF

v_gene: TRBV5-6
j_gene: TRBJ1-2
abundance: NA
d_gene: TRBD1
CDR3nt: TGTGCCAGCAGCTTTAGACAGGGGGGCGGCTACACCTTC
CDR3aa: CASSFRQGGGYTF

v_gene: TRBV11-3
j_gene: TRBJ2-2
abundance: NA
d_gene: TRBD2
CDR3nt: TGTGCCAGCAGCTTAGGGCTAGCGGAAAACACCGGGGAGCTGTTTTTT
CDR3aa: CASSLGLAENTGELFF

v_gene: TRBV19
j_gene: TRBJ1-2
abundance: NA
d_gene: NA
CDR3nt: TGTGCCAGTACCCCCGGGCCCCTCGGACAGAACTATGGCTACACCTTC
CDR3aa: CASTPGPLGQNYGYTF

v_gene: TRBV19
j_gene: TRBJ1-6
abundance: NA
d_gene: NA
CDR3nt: TGTACCAGTAGTATCGACTCTCGGGCAGCTAATTCACCCCTCCACTTT
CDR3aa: CTSSIDSRAANSPLHF

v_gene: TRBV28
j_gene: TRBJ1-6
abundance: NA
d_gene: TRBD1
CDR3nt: TGTGCCAGCGGGGGGACAGGGAGAGATTCACCCCTCCACTTT
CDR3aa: CASGGTGRDSPLHF

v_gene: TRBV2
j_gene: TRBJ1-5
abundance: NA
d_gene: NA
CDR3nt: TGTGCCAGTGGGGCAGTCCGGACTAATCAGCCCCAGCATTTT
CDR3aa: CASGAVRTNQPQHF

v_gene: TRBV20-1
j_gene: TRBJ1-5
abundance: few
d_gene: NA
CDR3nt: TGCAGTGCTAGAGATGAACCGGGGCCCGAGCCCCAGCATTTT
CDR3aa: CSARDEPGPEPQHF

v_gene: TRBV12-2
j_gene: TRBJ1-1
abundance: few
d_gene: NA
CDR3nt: TGTGCAAGTCGCTTACACGTCACTGAAGCTTTCTTT
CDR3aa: CASRLHVTEAFF

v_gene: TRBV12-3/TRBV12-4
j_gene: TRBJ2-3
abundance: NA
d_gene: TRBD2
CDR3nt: TGTGCCAGCAGTATAGCGGGGGGCACAGATACGCAGTATTTT
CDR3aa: CASSIAGGTDTQYF

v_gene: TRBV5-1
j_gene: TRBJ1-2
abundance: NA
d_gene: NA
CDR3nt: TGCGCCAGCAGCTTGGCCGGTGGGGGTGGCTATGGCTACACCTTC
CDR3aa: CASSLAGGGGYGYTF

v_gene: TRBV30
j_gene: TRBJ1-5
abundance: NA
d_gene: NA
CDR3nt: TGTGCCTGGAGTCAAAAGCGGCTCAATCAGCCCCAGCATTTT
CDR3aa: CAWSQKRLNQPQHF

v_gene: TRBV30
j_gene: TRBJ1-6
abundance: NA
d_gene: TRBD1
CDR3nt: TGTGCCTGGAGTGTACGACAGGGTAATTCACCCCTCCACTTT
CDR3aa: CAWSVRQGNSPLHF

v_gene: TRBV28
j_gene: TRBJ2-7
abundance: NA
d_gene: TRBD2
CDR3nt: TGTGCCAGCAGTTTATCGGGCGGACTAGCGGGAGGTGAGAACGAGCAGTACTTC
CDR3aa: CASSLSGGLAGGENEQYF

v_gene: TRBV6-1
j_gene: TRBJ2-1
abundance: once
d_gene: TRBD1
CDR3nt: TGTGCCAGCAGCACCGGACAGGGAAGTTTGAATGAGCAGTTCTTC
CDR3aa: CASSTGQGSLNEQFF

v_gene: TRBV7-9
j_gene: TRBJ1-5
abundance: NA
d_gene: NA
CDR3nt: TGTGCCAGCACTACTGGGAGGGGTGGGAGCAATCAGCCCCAGCATTTT
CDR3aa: CASTTGRGGSNQPQHF

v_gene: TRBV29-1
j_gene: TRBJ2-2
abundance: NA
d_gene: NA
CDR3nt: TGCAGCGCGTCTAGGGGTCAGGTGAACACCGGGGAGCTGTTTTTT
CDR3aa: CSASRGQVNTGELFF

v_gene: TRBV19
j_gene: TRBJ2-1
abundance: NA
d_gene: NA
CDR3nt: TGTGCCAGTAGTATAGATCAGGGATACAATGAGCAGTTCTTC
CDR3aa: CASSIDQGYNEQFF

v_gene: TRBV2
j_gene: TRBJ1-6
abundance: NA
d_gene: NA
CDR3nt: TGTGCCAGCAGTGAAAGGGCAGGGAATAATTCACCCCTCCACTTT
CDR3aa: CASSERAGNNSPLHF

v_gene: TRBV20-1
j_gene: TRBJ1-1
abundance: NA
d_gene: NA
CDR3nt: TGCAGTGCTAGAATAGGGGGGCCAACTGAAGCTTTCTTT
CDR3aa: CSARIGGPTEAFF

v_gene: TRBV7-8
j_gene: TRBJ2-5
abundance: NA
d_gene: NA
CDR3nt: TGTGCCAGCAGCTCCCAAGAGACCCAGTACTTC
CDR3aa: CASSSQETQYF

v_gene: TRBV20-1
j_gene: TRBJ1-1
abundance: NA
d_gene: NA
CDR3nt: TGCAGTGCTAGAGATCTGATAAGGGACACTGAAGCTTTCTTT
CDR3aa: CSARDLIRDTEAFF

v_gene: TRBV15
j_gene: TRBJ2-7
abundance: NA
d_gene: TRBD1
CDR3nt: TGTGCCACCAGCAGAGGGGACAGGAACTCCTACGAGCAGTACTTC
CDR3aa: CATSRGDRNSYEQYF

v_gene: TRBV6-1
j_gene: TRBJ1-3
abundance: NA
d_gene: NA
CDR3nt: TGTGCCAGCCTTCCCGGGACGGGGGGCACCATATATTTT
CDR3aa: CASLPGTGGTIYF

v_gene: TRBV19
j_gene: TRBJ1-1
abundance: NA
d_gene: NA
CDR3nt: TGTGCCAGTACAGGGCCTCTAGGAATCGGGACTGAAGCTTTCTTT
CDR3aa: CASTGPLGIGTEAFF

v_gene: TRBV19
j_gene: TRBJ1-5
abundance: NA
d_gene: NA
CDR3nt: TGTGCCAGTAGTATATCCGGGGACGGGCAGCCCCAGCATTTT
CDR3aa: CASSISGDGQPQHF

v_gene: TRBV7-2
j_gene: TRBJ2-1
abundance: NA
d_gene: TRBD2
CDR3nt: TGTGCCAGCAGCACTGTCGGGGGGGCGGTCTACAATGAGCAGTTCTTC
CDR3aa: CASSTVGGAVYNEQFF

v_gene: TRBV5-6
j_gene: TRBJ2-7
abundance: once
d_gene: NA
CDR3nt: TGTGCCAGCAGCCCACCGGGGTGGGGGGTGTCCTACGAGCAGTACTTC
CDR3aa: CASSPPGWGVSYEQYF

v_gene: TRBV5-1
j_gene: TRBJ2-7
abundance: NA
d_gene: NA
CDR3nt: TGCGCCAGCAGGCAGGGGACCCGCGGGGGTGAGCAGTACTTC
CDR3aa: CASRQGTRGGEQYF

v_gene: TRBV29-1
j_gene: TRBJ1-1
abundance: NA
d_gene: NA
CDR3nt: TGCAGCGTTGTCAGGGCTGACACTGAAGCTTTCTTT
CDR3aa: CSVVRADTEAFF

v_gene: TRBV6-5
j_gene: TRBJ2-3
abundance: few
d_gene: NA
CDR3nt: TGTGCCAGCAGTTACTCGAGGGGAGATACGCAGTATTTT
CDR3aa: CASSYSRGDTQYF

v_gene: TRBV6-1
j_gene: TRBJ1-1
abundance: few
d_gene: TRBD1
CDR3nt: TGTGCCACTAAGGGACAGATAAACACTGAAGCTTTCTTT
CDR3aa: CATKGQINTEAFF

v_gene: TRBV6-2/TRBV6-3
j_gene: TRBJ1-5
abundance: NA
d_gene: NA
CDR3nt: TGTGCCAGCAGTACATACCGGACAGACAATCAGCCCCAGCATTTT
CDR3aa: CASSTYRTDNQPQHF

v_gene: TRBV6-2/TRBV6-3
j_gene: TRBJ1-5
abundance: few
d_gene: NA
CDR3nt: TGTGCCAGCAGTTTATCCGGACAGCCCAATCAGCCCCAGCATTTT
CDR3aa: CASSLSGQPNQPQHF

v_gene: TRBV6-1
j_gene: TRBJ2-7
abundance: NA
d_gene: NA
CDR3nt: TGTGCCAGCAGTGAAGCCCATATGCTGGGCTACGAGCAGTACTTC
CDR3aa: CASSEAHMLGYEQYF

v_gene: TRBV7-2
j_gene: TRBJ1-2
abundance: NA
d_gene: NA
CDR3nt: TGTGCCAGCAGCTTGAGTTCCGGAGCCAGGGGTAGTGGCTACACCTTC
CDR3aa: CASSLSSGARGSGYTF

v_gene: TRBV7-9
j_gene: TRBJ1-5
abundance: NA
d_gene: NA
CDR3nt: TGTGCCAGCAGCTCCGGTCGATTGGGGGCTTTGGATCAGCCCCAGCATTTT
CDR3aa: CASSSGRLGALDQPQHF

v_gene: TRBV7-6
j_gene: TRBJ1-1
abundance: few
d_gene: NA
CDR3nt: TGTGCCAGCAGCTTAGACCCCGGCTGGGACACTGAAGCTTTCTTT
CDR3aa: CASSLDPGWDTEAFF

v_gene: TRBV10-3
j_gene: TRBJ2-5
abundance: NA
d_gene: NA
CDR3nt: TGTGCCATCAGTCAGGGTTTAGAGACCCAGTACTTC
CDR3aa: CAISQGLETQYF

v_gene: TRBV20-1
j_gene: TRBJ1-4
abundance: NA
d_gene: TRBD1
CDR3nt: TGCAGTGCACCCGGAACAGGGGAGGGGAAAAAACTGTTTTTT
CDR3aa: CSAPGTGEGKKLFF

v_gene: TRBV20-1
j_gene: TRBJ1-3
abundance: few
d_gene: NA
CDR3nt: TGCAGTGCTAGAGCGTCTGAGGTGGCTGGAAACACCATATATTTT
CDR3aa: CSARASEVAGNTIYF

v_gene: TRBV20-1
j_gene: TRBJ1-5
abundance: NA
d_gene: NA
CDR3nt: TGCAGTGCTATAGATAAGAGGGGAGTTCAGCCCCAGCATTTT
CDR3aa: CSAIDKRGVQPQHF

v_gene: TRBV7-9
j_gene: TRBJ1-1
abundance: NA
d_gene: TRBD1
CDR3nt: TGTGCCAGCAGCCAGGGACAGGGCTCTAGAGCTTTCTTT
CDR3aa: CASSQGQGSRAFF

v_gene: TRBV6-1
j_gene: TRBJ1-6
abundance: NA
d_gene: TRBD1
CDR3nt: TGTGCCAGCAGTGAACAGGGGGAACGCTCACCCCTCCACTTT
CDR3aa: CASSEQGERSPLHF

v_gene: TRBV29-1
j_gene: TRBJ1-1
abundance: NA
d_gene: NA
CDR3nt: TGCAGCGTTGAAAAACAGGTCACTGAAGCTTTCTTT
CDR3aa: CSVEKQVTEAFF